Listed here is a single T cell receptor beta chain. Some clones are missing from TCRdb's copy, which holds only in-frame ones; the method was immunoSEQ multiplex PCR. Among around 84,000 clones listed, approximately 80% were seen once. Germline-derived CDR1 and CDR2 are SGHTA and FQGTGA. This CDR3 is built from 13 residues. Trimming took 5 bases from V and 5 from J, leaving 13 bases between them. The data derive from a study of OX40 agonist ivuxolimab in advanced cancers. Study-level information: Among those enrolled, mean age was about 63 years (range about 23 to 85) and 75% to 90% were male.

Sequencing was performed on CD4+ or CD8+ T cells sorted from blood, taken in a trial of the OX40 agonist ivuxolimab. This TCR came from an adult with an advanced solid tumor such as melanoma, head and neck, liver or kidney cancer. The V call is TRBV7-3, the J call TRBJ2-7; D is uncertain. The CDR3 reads CASSPYKDHEQYF. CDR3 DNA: TGTGCCAGCAGCCCCTACAAGGACCACGAGCAGTACTTC.